A selection of T cell receptor beta chains follows, all from one sample in a study of T cells in Graves' hyperthyroidism and ophthalmopathy. TCRdb used MiXCR to reprocess the multiplex PCR reads, holding one entry per CDR3 protein. The table records around 420,000 distinct CDR3 sequences, roughly 14% of them present only once. Source material: blood. These receptors originate from a woman younger than 35 with Graves' hyperthyroidism. CDR3s include the opening cysteine and the closing phenylalanine or tryptophan. D genes are given only for firm matches. Not every row has a clone size; where given, it reads once, few, many or a size class.

many	.	TRBV13	TRBJ2-2	TGTGCCAGCAGGGGTTACACGAACACCGGGGAGCTGTTTTTT	CASRGYTNTGELFF
few	.	TRBV9	TRBJ2-1	TGTGCCAGCAGCGTAGGGGCGCGGACCTACAATGAGCAGTTCTTC	CASSVGARTYNEQFF
many	TRBD1	TRBV5-8	TRBJ2-3	TGTGCCAGCAGCCAAGGATGGACAGGCAGCACAGATACGCAGTATTTT	CASSQGWTGSTDTQYF
many	TRBD1	TRBV11-3	TRBJ1-2	TGTGCCAGCAGCCGGACAGGGGGAAGAGGCAACTATGGCTACACCTTC	CASSRTGGRGNYGYTF
few	TRBD1	TRBV14	TRBJ1-2	TGTGCCAGCAGCCAAGATCCCGGGGGCAGGGGGCCAGGTGGCTACACCTTC	CASSQDPGGRGPGGYTF
many	.	TRBV7-3	TRBJ2-3	TGTGCCAGCAGCCCCACGTGGGGGAGTACAGATACGCAGTATTTT	CASSPTWGSTDTQYF
many	TRBD1	TRBV18	TRBJ1-6	TGTGCCAGCTCACCCGGACAGGGGACTTCACCCCTCCACTTT	CASSPGQGTSPLHF
.	.	TRBV6-5	TRBJ2-1	TGTGCCAGCAGTTACGAGCGGAGAACCTACAATGAGCAGTTCTTC	CASSYERRTYNEQFF
many	.	TRBV10-2	TRBJ2-4	TGCGCCAGCAGTGGTAACAGGGAGGACATTCAGTACTTC	CASSGNREDIQYF
many	.	TRBV28	TRBJ2-7	TGTGCCAGCACCCTAGGGACCTCCTACGAGCAGTACTTC	CASTLGTSYEQYF
.	.	TRBV7-6	TRBJ2-7	TGTGCCAGCAGCTTCTGGGGACCGGACTACGAGCAGTACTTC	CASSFWGPDYEQYF
many	.	TRBV12-5	TRBJ2-1	TGTGCTAGTGGTTGGGGCCGGGACACTACGTACAATGAGCAGTTCTTC	CASGWGRDTTYNEQFF
.	.	TRBV24-1	TRBJ2-1	TGTGCCACCAGTGCCCTCCCCTCGGAGGATGAGCAGTTCTTC	CATSALPSEDEQFF
few	.	TRBV7-8	TRBJ2-7	TGTGCCAGCAGCGCACGGGGCGGGACGGACACCTACGAGCAGTACTTC	CASSARGGTDTYEQYF
many	.	TRBV3-1	TRBJ1-4	TGTGCCAGCAGCCCCCCAACGGGTAAACTGTTTTTT	CASSPPTGKLFF
.	TRBD2	TRBV30	TRBJ2-2	TGTGCCTGGAGTGGTACTAGCGGGAGAGGAACCGGGGAGCTGTTTTTT	CAWSGTSGRGTGELFF
few	TRBD2	TRBV6-5	TRBJ2-2	TGTGCCAGCAGTTACTCGACTAGCGGGTCTTCCGGGGAGCTGTTTTTT	CASSYSTSGSSGELFF
many	.	TRBV2	TRBJ2-7	TGTGCCAGCAGTGAGGAGACTGGGCTCGAGCAGTACTTC	CASSEETGLEQYF
once	TRBD1	TRBV6-1	TRBJ2-6	TGTGCCAGCAGTAAGGGGACAGGGGACTCTGGGGCCAACGTCCTGACTTTC	CASSKGTGDSGANVLTF
many	.	TRBV20-1	TRBJ1-2	TGCAGTGCCCGAGGGGGACCGCTGGTTTATGGCTACACCTTC	CSARGGPLVYGYTF
many	.	TRBV5-1	TRBJ2-3	TGCGCCAGCAGCTTGGAGGTAGCGGCCAGCACAGATACGCAGTATTTT	CASSLEVAASTDTQYF
many	.	TRBV12-3/TRBV12-4	TRBJ2-1	TGTGCCAGCAGTTTTTCCTGGAATGACAATGAGCAGTTCTTC	CASSFSWNDNEQFF
many	.	TRBV7-9	TRBJ1-1	TGTGCCAGCAGCTTTGGGACAGAAGCTTTCTTT	CASSFGTEAFF
many	.	TRBV2	TRBJ2-7	TGTGCCAGCAACACACGATACTACGAGCAGTACTTC	CASNTRYYEQYF
many	TRBD2	TRBV7-8	TRBJ2-1	TGTGCCAGCAGCTTCCTACTAGCGGGGGTAAACAATGAGCAGTTCTTC	CASSFLLAGVNNEQFF
few	TRBD1	TRBV4-2	TRBJ2-2	TGTGCCAGCAGCCAACGACAGGGGTCCACCGGGGAGCTGTTTTTT	CASSQRQGSTGELFF
few	TRBD1	TRBV19	TRBJ2-7	TGTGCCAGTAGTATGACAGGGGCGGGCTCCTACGAGCAGTACTTC	CASSMTGAGSYEQYF
.	TRBD1	TRBV20-1	TRBJ1-6	TGCAGTGCTAGAGCCGGGACAGGGAGATCACCCCTCCACTTT	CSARAGTGRSPLHF
many	.	TRBV18	TRBJ2-7	TGTGCCAGCTCACCCGAGACCTACGAGCAGTACTTC	CASSPETYEQYF
many	.	TRBV5-1	TRBJ2-1	TGCGCCAGCACAGGGAAGAATGAGCAGTTCTTC	CASTGKNEQFF
.	TRBD2	TRBV12-5	TRBJ2-4	TGTGCTAGTACTGATAACGGGAGGTCAGCGGAAAACATTCAGTACTTC	CASTDNGRSAENIQYF
many	TRBD2	TRBV3-1	TRBJ2-7	TGTGCCAGCAGCCAAGAGCCAAACGGGGGGACTACCGCCTACGAGCAGTACTTC	CASSQEPNGGTTAYEQYF
few	TRBD2	TRBV6-5	TRBJ2-5	TGTGCCAGCAGTTACTCGTTAGCGGGGGGGCCAGAGACCCAGTACTTC	CASSYSLAGGPETQYF
.	.	TRBV12-3/TRBV12-4	TRBJ2-3	TGTGCCAGCAGCCCGCGGACAACTAGCACAGATACGCGGTATTTT	CASSPRTTSTDTRYF
.	TRBD2	TRBV9	TRBJ2-3	TGTGCCAGCAGCGTATCTAGCGGGGGCCTGGGGGATACGCAGTATTTT	CASSVSSGGLGDTQYF
many	.	TRBV3-1	TRBJ2-2	TGTGCCAGCAGCCAAGACAGGGTGGGCACCGGGGAGCTGTTTTTT	CASSQDRVGTGELFF
many	TRBD1	TRBV12-3/TRBV12-4	TRBJ1-4	TGTGCCAGCAGGAAAACTGGACAGGGCGAAAAACTGTTTTTT	CASRKTGQGEKLFF
many	.	TRBV20-1	TRBJ1-6	TGCAGTGCTAGATTGGTGAGGCAGACAGGTGATAATTCACCCCTCCACTTT	CSARLVRQTGDNSPLHF
.	TRBD2	TRBV5-1	TRBJ2-1	TGCGCCAGCAGCCCGACTAGCGTCGCCTACAATGAGCAGTTCTTC	CASSPTSVAYNEQFF
many	.	TRBV10-3	TRBJ2-7	TGTGCCATCAGTGAGTCGGACAGTAGCTCCTACGAGCAGTACTTC	CAISESDSSSYEQYF
many	TRBD2	TRBV12-3/TRBV12-4	TRBJ2-3	TGTGCCAGCGGGGGGGACACAGATACGCAGTATTTT	CASGGDTDTQYF
.	TRBD1	TRBV19	TRBJ1-1	TGTGCCAGTCAGACAGGGGTGAACACTGAAGCTTTCTTT	CASQTGVNTEAFF
few	.	TRBV6-2/TRBV6-3	TRBJ1-6	TGTGCCAGCAGTTACGAGGAAGGGAGGGATTCACCCCTCCACTTT	CASSYEEGRDSPLHF
many	.	TRBV13	TRBJ1-1	TGTGCCACCGCACCGGGGAACACTGAAGCTTTCTTT	CATAPGNTEAFF
.	.	TRBV12-3/TRBV12-4	TRBJ2-1	TGTGCCAGCAGCCAAGTAGGGGATGAGGAGCAGTTCTTC	CASSQVGDEEQFF
.	.	TRBV19	TRBJ1-2	TGTGCCAGTAGTATGGCGCCGAGTCCTGGCTACACCTTC	CASSMAPSPGYTF
.	.	TRBV9	TRBJ2-7	TGTGCCAGCAGCGTAGCCAACCCTGCCCGGGACGCCACCTACGAGCAGTACTTC	CASSVANPARDATYEQYF
many	.	TRBV13	TRBJ2-7	TGTGCCAGCAGCGCCCGGGACAACCACGAGCAGTACTTC	CASSARDNHEQYF